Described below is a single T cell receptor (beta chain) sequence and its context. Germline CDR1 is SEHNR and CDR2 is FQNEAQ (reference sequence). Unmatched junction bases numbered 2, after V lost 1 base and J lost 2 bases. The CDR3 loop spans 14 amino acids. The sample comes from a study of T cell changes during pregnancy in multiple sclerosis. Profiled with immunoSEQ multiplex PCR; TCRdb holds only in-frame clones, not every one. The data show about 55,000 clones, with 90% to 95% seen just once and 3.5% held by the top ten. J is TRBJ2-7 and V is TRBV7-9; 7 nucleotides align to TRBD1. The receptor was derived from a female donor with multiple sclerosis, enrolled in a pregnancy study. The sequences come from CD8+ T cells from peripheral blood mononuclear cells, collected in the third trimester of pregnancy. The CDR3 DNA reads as TGTGCCAGCAGCTTAGGACAGGGTACCTACGAGCAGTACTTC. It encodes CASSLGQGTYEQYF.